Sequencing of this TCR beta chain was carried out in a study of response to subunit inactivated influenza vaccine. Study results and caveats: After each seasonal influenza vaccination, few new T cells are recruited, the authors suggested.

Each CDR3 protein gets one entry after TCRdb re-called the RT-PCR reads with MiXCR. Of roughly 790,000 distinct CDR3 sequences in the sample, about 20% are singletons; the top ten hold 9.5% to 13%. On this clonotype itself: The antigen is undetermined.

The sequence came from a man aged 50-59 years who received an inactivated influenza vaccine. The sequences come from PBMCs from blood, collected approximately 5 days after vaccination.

CDR3 protein: CASSFQRGQGEAFF. CDR3 bases: TGTGCCAGCAGTTTTCAACGGGGGCAGGGTGAAGCTTTCTTT. The chain links TRBV12-3 or TRBV12-4 to TRBJ1-1; D may be TRBD1 (6 bases). V was cut by 3 bases and J by 7 bases, with 15 bases left in between. CDR3 length equals 14 residues.